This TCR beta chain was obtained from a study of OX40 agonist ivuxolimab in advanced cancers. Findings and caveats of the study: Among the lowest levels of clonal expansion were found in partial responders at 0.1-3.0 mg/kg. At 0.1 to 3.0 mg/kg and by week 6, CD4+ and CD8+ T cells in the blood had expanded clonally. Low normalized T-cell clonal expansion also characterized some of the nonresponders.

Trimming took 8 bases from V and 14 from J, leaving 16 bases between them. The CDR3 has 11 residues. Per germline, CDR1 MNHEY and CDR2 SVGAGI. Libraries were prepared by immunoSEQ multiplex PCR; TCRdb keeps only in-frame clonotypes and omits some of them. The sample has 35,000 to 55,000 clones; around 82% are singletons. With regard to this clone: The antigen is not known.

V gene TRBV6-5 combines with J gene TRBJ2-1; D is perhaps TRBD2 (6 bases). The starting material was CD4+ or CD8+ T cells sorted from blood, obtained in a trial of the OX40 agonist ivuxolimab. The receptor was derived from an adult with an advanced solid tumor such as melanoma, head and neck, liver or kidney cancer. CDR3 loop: CASFLGRREFF. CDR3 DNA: TGTGCCAGCTTCTTAGGGAGGAGGGAGTTCTTC.